The rows below give T cell receptor beta chains drawn from one sample of a study of blood T cells in healthy people across ages. TCRdb redid the calling of the 5' RACE reads with MiXCR, one entry per CDR3 protein. This table has fewer than 800,000 distinct CDR3 sequences, 49% appearing once. Sequences were obtained from blood. All receptors derive from a woman aged 55 to 70 in good health. The CDR3 runs from the conserved cysteine through the conserved F or W. The D gene is left open where the match is weak. Not every row has a clone size; where given, it reads once, few, many or a size class.

V gene,J gene,clone size,D gene,CDR3 DNA,CDR3 protein
TRBV5-1,TRBJ1-2,NA,TRBD1,TGCGCCAGCAGCTGGGGGACAGGGGTTAACTATGGCTACACCTTC,CASSWGTGVNYGYTF
TRBV20-1,TRBJ1-4,NA,NA,TGCAGTGCGTGGGACAACCCCGGGAATGAAAAACTGTTTTTT,CSAWDNPGNEKLFF
TRBV3-1,TRBJ2-7,NA,TRBD2,TGTGCCAGCAGCCAAGAAGATCGGGAGGGCCACGAGCAGTACTTC,CASSQEDREGHEQYF
TRBV27,TRBJ2-7,NA,NA,TGTGCCAGCAGTCCGAAGGGACGGATCTCCTACGAGCAGTACTTC,CASSPKGRISYEQYF
TRBV5-1,TRBJ2-1,NA,TRBD1,TGCGCCAGCAGCACAGGGGACGGCTCCTACAATGAGCAGTTCTTC,CASSTGDGSYNEQFF
TRBV20-1,TRBJ2-5,NA,TRBD2,TGCAGTGCCCCGACTAGCGGGGTGCGAGAGACCCAGTACTTC,CSAPTSGVRETQYF
TRBV10-3,TRBJ2-7,NA,NA,TGTGCCATCAGTGGACAGCCAGCCTACGAGCAGTACTTC,CAISGQPAYEQYF
TRBV4-3,TRBJ2-1,NA,NA,TGCGCCAGCAGCCAAGAACTGGGGGATGAGCAGTTCTTC,CASSQELGDEQFF
TRBV18,TRBJ2-5,NA,NA,TGTGCCAGCTCATCGGGAATCGGGGAGACCCAGTACTTC,CASSSGIGETQYF
TRBV6-2/TRBV6-3,TRBJ2-5,NA,TRBD2,TGTGCCAGCAGCCAACTAAGCGGGGGCCAAGAGACCCAGTACTTC,CASSQLSGGQETQYF
TRBV9,TRBJ2-1,NA,TRBD2,TGTGCCAGCAGCGTAAGAGGGGGGCTAGCGGGATACAATGAGCAGTTCTTC,CASSVRGGLAGYNEQFF
TRBV6-6,TRBJ1-4,few,TRBD1,TGTGCCAGCAGTCAGTTACAGTACAGGGGGTCTAATGAAAAACTGTTTTTT,CASSQLQYRGSNEKLFF
TRBV4-3,TRBJ2-7,NA,NA,TGCGCCAGCAGCCAAGATAAGGGGGAGGGCTACGAGCAGTACTTC,CASSQDKGEGYEQYF
TRBV7-2,TRBJ2-5,NA,NA,TGTGCCAGCAGCCCCCTGGGGCCCAAGACCCAGTACTTC,CASSPLGPKTQYF
TRBV4-3,TRBJ2-7,NA,NA,TGCGCCAGCAGCCAAGGTGACGGGGGAAACTACGAGCAGTACTTC,CASSQGDGGNYEQYF
TRBV7-9,TRBJ1-6,few,TRBD1,TGTGCCAGCAGACAAGGGACAGGGGAACGTAATTCACCCCTCCACTTT,CASRQGTGERNSPLHF
TRBV5-1,TRBJ2-6,few,NA,TGCGCCAGCAGCTCTTCGGAATTCTCTGGGGCCAACGTCCTGACTTTC,CASSSSEFSGANVLTF
TRBV3-1,TRBJ2-1,NA,NA,TGTGCCAGCAGCCCCCGACGTCCGAGCCCGCAAAAGGTGAATGAGCAGTTCTTC,CASSPRRPSPQKVNEQFF
TRBV5-1,TRBJ2-5,NA,NA,TGCGCCAGCAGCTCAGGCCGGTGGGGGACGCGGTTTTGGGAGACCCAGTACTTC,CASSSGRWGTRFWETQYF
TRBV11-2,TRBJ2-1,NA,NA,TGTGCCAGCAGCCCGGACATTTACGGGCAAAATGAGCAGTTCTTC,CASSPDIYGQNEQFF
TRBV20-1,TRBJ2-6,NA,TRBD1,TGCAGTGCCAGAGGGGCCTGGGACAGGTTCCGCTCTGGGGCCAACGTCCTGACTTTC,CSARGAWDRFRSGANVLTF
TRBV5-6,TRBJ1-5,NA,NA,TGTGCCAGCAGCCCCCTTGCCCGGACAGCTAGCAATCAGCCCCAGCATTTT,CASSPLARTASNQPQHF
TRBV30,TRBJ2-7,NA,NA,TGTGCCTGGAGTGTAGGTTTAGCTACTGAGCAGTACTTC,CAWSVGLATEQYF
TRBV7-2,TRBJ1-2,few,NA,TGTGCCAGCAGCTTCTTCGGACAGACCTATGGCTACACCTTC,CASSFFGQTYGYTF
TRBV20-1,TRBJ2-3,NA,NA,TGCAGTGCTAGAGCCGCTAGCTCAGTAGATACGCAGTATTTT,CSARAASSVDTQYF
TRBV5-1,TRBJ2-1,NA,TRBD2,TGCGCCAGCAGCCCGGGACTAGCGGGAGGGCGTTTACCCTATGAGCAGTTCTTC,CASSPGLAGGRLPYEQFF
TRBV15,TRBJ2-7,NA,NA,TGTGCCACCAGCAGAGATCTCGGGGGCGCAAAATACGAGCAGTACTTC,CATSRDLGGAKYEQYF
TRBV27,TRBJ2-7,NA,NA,TGTGCCAGCAGCCCCGACGACTCCTACGAGCAGTACTTC,CASSPDDSYEQYF
TRBV15,TRBJ1-5,NA,NA,TGTGCCACCAATCCGGACGGACTCAATCAGCCCCAGCATTTT,CATNPDGLNQPQHF
TRBV14,TRBJ2-7,few,TRBD2,TGTGCCAGCAGCCGGCCGACTAGCGGGAACTACGAGCAGTACTTC,CASSRPTSGNYEQYF
TRBV5-1,TRBJ1-4,NA,NA,TGCGCCAGCAGCCCTGGCCTAGGACCTAATGAAAAACTGTTTTTT,CASSPGLGPNEKLFF
TRBV5-6,TRBJ1-1,NA,NA,TGTGCCAGCAGCTTGGATGGGCGTGGCACTGAAGCTTTCTTT,CASSLDGRGTEAFF
TRBV5-1,TRBJ1-1,NA,NA,TGCGCCAGCGGCTCCCCAGGGTGGGTGAACACTGAAGCTTTCTTT,CASGSPGWVNTEAFF
TRBV13,TRBJ2-3,once,NA,TGTGCCAGCAGCACCCACACAGATACGCAGTATTTT,CASSTHTDTQYF
TRBV28,TRBJ2-3,NA,NA,TGTGCCAGCAGTTTAATCGACAGTTACGCAGAGACGCAGTATTTT,CASSLIDSYAETQYF
TRBV4-3,TRBJ2-1,NA,NA,TGCGCCAGCAGCCAAGGAGCGGCGAGCTCCTACAATGAGCAGTTCTTC,CASSQGAASSYNEQFF
TRBV7-3,TRBJ1-2,NA,TRBD1,TGTGTCAGCAGCCCGGACAGGGGTGGCTACACCTTC,CVSSPDRGGYTF
TRBV11-1,TRBJ2-7,NA,NA,TGTGCCAGCAGCCCGCACAGTAGCTCCTACGAGCAGTACTTC,CASSPHSSSYEQYF
TRBV20-1,TRBJ2-7,few,NA,TGCAGTGCTACCAGGGGCTCCTACGAGCAGTACTTC,CSATRGSYEQYF
TRBV15,TRBJ2-1,NA,NA,TGTGCCACCAGCAGAGATCTGGACCCATACAATGAGCAGTTCTTC,CATSRDLDPYNEQFF
TRBV4-2,TRBJ2-4,few,NA,TGTGCCAGCAGCCCTCCTAGGGAGGCCAAAAACATTCAGTACTTC,CASSPPREAKNIQYF
TRBV27,TRBJ2-3,once,TRBD1,TGTGCCAGCAGTCTCCGACGACAGGGAACTTCAGATACGCAGTATTTT,CASSLRRQGTSDTQYF
TRBV28,TRBJ1-2,NA,NA,TGTGCCAGCAGTTCCCCCCCGGACAGCAACGATGGCTACACCTTC,CASSSPPDSNDGYTF
TRBV4-3,TRBJ2-7,NA,NA,TGCGCCAGCAGTCGCAATGGGGGAACCTCCTACGAGCAGTACTTC,CASSRNGGTSYEQYF
TRBV28,TRBJ2-5,NA,NA,TGTGCCAGCAGTCCGCCCACCCTGACGGGCCTAAGAGAAAGAGAGCAGTACTTC,CASSPPTLTGLREREQYF
TRBV4-1,TRBJ2-1,few,TRBD2,TGCGCCAGCAGCAAAGGACTAGCGGAGAAGTACAATGAGCAGTTCTTC,CASSKGLAEKYNEQFF
TRBV7-9,TRBJ2-1,NA,TRBD2,TGTGCCAGCAGCTCCATTAGCGGGAGTCGAACCTACAATGAGCAGTTCTTC,CASSSISGSRTYNEQFF
TRBV6-2/TRBV6-3,TRBJ2-7,NA,NA,TGTGCCAGCACCAAAGGGACTCCTGAATTTTACGAGCAGTACTTC,CASTKGTPEFYEQYF
TRBV29-1,TRBJ2-3,few,NA,TGCAGCGTTGAATTGCTGAGCACAGATACGCAGTATTTT,CSVELLSTDTQYF
TRBV6-1,TRBJ1-6,NA,TRBD1,TGTGCCAGCAGCCCAGGGGGTGCCTATAATTCACCCCTCCACTTT,CASSPGGAYNSPLHF
TRBV7-2,TRBJ1-1,NA,NA,TGTGCCAGCAGCCTCCGGGACCTCACTGAAGCTTTCTTT,CASSLRDLTEAFF
TRBV20-1,TRBJ2-5,few,NA,TGCAGTGCCGATTTGAAAGAGACCCAGTACTTC,CSADLKETQYF
TRBV28,TRBJ1-4,few,NA,TGTGCCAGCAGCTCGCGGGCGGCCGTAAATGAAAAACTGTTTTTT,CASSSRAAVNEKLFF
TRBV30,TRBJ1-2,NA,NA,TGTGCCTGGAGAGATCCGGGACGTTATGGCTACACCTTC,CAWRDPGRYGYTF
TRBV20-1,TRBJ2-1,few,TRBD2,TGCAGTGCAAGACTAGCGGGAGTTTCCGTTCCCCTTGTGCAGTTCTTC,CSARLAGVSVPLVQFF
TRBV15,TRBJ2-1,NA,TRBD1,TGTGCCACCAGCAGAGATCTTACTTTAGGGGGCGGGAATGAGCAGTTCTTC,CATSRDLTLGGGNEQFF
TRBV20-1,TRBJ2-5,few,NA,TGCAGTGCTAGCGGTCAGGGAGAGACCCAGTACTTC,CSASGQGETQYF
TRBV11-2,TRBJ2-5,many,TRBD1,TGTGCCAGCAGTACGGACAGGGGAGAGACCCAGTACTTC,CASSTDRGETQYF